This entry describes one T cell receptor (beta chain). The data belong to a study of T cell changes during pregnancy in multiple sclerosis. Clones were sequenced by immunoSEQ multiplex PCR, and TCRdb holds only the in-frame ones, with some missing. Seen here are around 69,000 clones, just over 90% observed once, and the top ten hold 2.1%. Trimming pared 8 bases from V and 0 bases from J, leaving 5 bases between. CDR1 MNHEY and CDR2 SVGAGI come from the germline V gene. This CDR3 is built from 12 residues. The TCR comes from a female donor in good health, enrolled as a control in a pregnancy study. J is TRBJ1-3 and V is TRBV6-5; no reliable D call. The starting material was peripheral blood, obtained in the second trimester of pregnancy. The CDR3 sequence: CASWLSGNTIYF. The CDR3 DNA sequence: TGTGCCAGCTGGCTCTCTGGAAACACCATATATTTT.